A single sample is the source of the 24 T cell receptor beta chains below, sequenced in a study of blood T cell repertoires in COVID-19. Profiled with immunoSEQ multiplex PCR; TCRdb holds only in-frame clones, not every one. The table lists around 50,000 clones, 70% to 90% of them singletons, with roughly 2.2% in the top ten. The specimen was peripheral blood. Source of these receptors: a human donor in a cohort sampled during active COVID-19.

The chain uses TRBV6-2 or TRBV6-3 and TRBJ2-1; 14 bases map to TRBD2. J lost 6 bases, V lost 2 bases, and 3 bases had no gene match. Germline lookup yields CDR1 MNHEY and CDR2 SVGEGT. This CDR3 has 16 residues. The CDR3 DNA follows: TGTGCCAGCAGTTACCTTGGACTAGCGGGAGGCAATGAGCAGTTCTTC. This gives the protein CASSYLGLAGGNEQFF.

The V gene is TRBV12-3 or TRBV12-4, the J gene TRBJ1-1; D remains unclear. V was shortened by 3 bases and J by 6 bases, with 11 bases between the two germline ends. The CDR3 sequence is 13 residues long. CDR3 DNA: TGTGCCAGCAGTTTGGAGAAGTTCGCTGAAGCTTTCTTT. Translated, it gives CASSLEKFAEAFF.

CDR3 in DNA: TGTGCCAGCAGCTCCGCGGGTGTGTATGCCTCCTACGAGCAGTACTTC. Its protein is CASSSAGVYASYEQYF. The chain recombines TRBV7-9 with TRBJ2-7, with D tentatively TRBD2 (5 bases). V gave up 4 bases and J gave up 0 bases, with 16 bases separating them. Germline-derived CDR1 and CDR2 are SEHNR and FQNEAQ (reference sequence). This CDR3 is built from 16 residues.

This clone has only a few counts. The CDR3 coding sequence is TGTGCCAGCTCAATTGACAGGAAAGGAAACACCATATATTTT. Its translation: CASSIDRKGNTIYF. This chain connects TRBV18 to TRBJ1-3; D might be TRBD1 (6 bases). From germline, CDR1 is KGHSH and CDR2 LQKENI. The CDR3 has 14 amino acids. Trimming stripped 5 bases from V and 4 bases from J, with 12 bases between.

On this clone itself: Additional DNA sequences in this sample encode the identical CDR3. V gene TRBV7-2 combines with J gene TRBJ2-7; D not certain. The CDR3 sequence is 12 residues long. V gave up 3 bases and J gave up 0 bases, with 3 bases separating them. From germline, CDR1 is SGHTA and CDR2 FQGNSA. CDR3 bases: TGTGCCAGCAGCTTCAGCTCCTACGAGCAGTACTTC. It yields the protein CASSFSSYEQYF.

This clone was recorded only once. The rearrangement links TRBV2 to TRBJ2-2, with TRBD2 as a possible D gene (5 bases). The length of the CDR3 is 13 residues. The V gene's germline CDR1 is SNHLY and CDR2 FYNNEI. The V gene lost 7 bases and the J gene lost 1 base, with 7 bases spanning the gap. The CDR3 bases are TGTGCCAGCAATCGGGAGAACACCGGGGAGCTGTTTTTT. Protein product: CASNRENTGELFF. Complete variable domain (other parts from reference TRBV2 and TRBJ2-2): EPEVTQTPSHQVTQMGQEVILRCVPISNHLYFYWYRQILGQKVEFLVSFYNNEISEKSEIFDDQFSVERPDGSNFTLKIRSTKLEDSAMYFCASNRENTGELFFGEGSRLTVL.

The chain joins TRBV7-2 to TRBJ2-7, with 9 bases identical to TRBD2. The V segment lost 6 bases and the J segment 3 bases; nucleotides outside the gene matches: 9. The V gene's germline CDR1 is SGHTA and CDR2 FQGNSA. CDR3 length: 15 amino acids. CDR3 coding DNA: TGTGCCAGCAGGCCTCCGGGACTAGCACTCTACGAGCAGTACTTC. Translation: CASRPPGLALYEQYF.

This chain uses TRBV2 with TRBJ1-4, with D possibly being TRBD1 (6 bases). This CDR3 has 12 residues. The ends were cut back, 8 bases at V and 4 bases at J, with 8 bases in the middle. Germline-derived CDR1 and CDR2 are SNHLY and FYNNEI. The CDR3 coding sequence is TGTGCCAGCCGGGACATTAATGAAAAACTGTTTTTT. Translation gives CASRDINEKLFF.

DNA of the CDR3: TGTGCCAGCAGCCAAGTGGGACAGGGCTACAATGAGCAGTTCTTC. Translation gives CASSQVGQGYNEQFF. V and J are TRBV4-2 and TRBJ2-1; 9 bases are a match to TRBD1. Germline V gives CDR1 LGHNA, CDR2 YNFKEQ. The CDR3 totals 15 residues. Losses at the gene ends were 1 base for V and 3 bases for J; bases not matched to a gene: 1.

This clone was detected once. The chain employs TRBV10-3 and TRBJ2-7, with 12 bases aligning to TRBD2. With V trimmed by 7 bases and J by 2 bases, 3 bases remained unmatched. This CDR3 contains 14 residues. Looked up from germline, CDR1 is ENHRY and CDR2 is SYGVKD. The CDR3 here is CAITPSGGAYEQYF. The CDR3 region has the DNA TGTGCCATCACCCCTAGCGGGGGGGCCTACGAGCAGTACTTC.

The chain carries TRBV6-4 and TRBJ2-7; D might be TRBD1 (5 bases). Trimming shortened V by 0 bases and J by 9 bases, and 27 bases separated the two germline ends. From germline, CDR1 is MRHNA and CDR2 SNTAGT. The CDR3 totals 18 residues. CDR3 sequence reads: CASSDSINGAGLGLGQYF. DNA of the CDR3: TGTGCCAGCAGTGACTCGATTAATGGGGCAGGGTTGGGCCTAGGGCAGTACTTC.

This rearrangement joins TRBV29-1 to TRBJ1-1; D not certain. CDR1 is SQVTM, CDR2 ANQGSEA, per germline. Trimming removed 0 bases from V and 5 bases from J, with 10 bases in between. The CDR3 is 13 residues long. The CDR3 is CSVEDLSLTEAFF. CDR3 coding DNA: TGCAGCGTTGAAGATTTGAGTTTAACTGAAGCTTTCTTT.

The chain is built from TRBV11-2 and TRBJ2-7, with TRBD1 identical over 7 bases. V trimming: 4 bases; J trimming: 3 bases; junction bases outside the gene matches: 3. The germline V gene has CDR1 SGHAT and CDR2 FQNNGV. The CDR3 is 13 residues long. Here the CDR3 DNA reads TGTGCCAGCAGCTCTGACAGGGTCTACGAGCAGTACTTC. Amino acids: CASSSDRVYEQYF.

The rearrangement uses TRBV27 and TRBJ1-2; D is unclear. Trimming cost V 2 bases and J 2 bases, with 9 bases left between them. The CDR3 extends over 14 amino acids. Germline CDR1 MNHEY, CDR2 SMNVEV (reference sequence). The CDR3 loop is CASSLTPRNYGYTF. The CDR3 DNA reads as TGTGCCAGCAGTTTAACCCCCAGGAACTATGGCTACACCTTC.

The V gene is TRBV2, the J gene TRBJ2-6, with TRBD1 matching over 8 bases. The germline V gene encodes CDR1 SNHLY and CDR2 FYNNEI. The length of the CDR3 is 19 residues. Unmatched junction bases numbered 9, after V lost 2 bases and J lost 0 bases. CDR3 amino acids: CASSELGRTGGSGANVLTF. The CDR3 coding sequence is TGTGCCAGCAGTGAATTGGGACGTACAGGGGGCTCTGGGGCCAACGTCCTGACTTTC. Looking up the rest from reference TRBV2 and TRBJ2-6 gives the full variable domain: EPEVTQTPSHQVTQMGQEVILRCVPISNHLYFYWYRQILGQKVEFLVSFYNNEISEKSEIFDDQFSVERPDGSNFTLKIRSTKLEDSAMYFCASSELGRTGGSGANVLTFGAGSRLTVL.

This chain links TRBV10-3 with TRBJ2-7; TRBD2 might be the D (5 bases). CDR1 is ENHRY, CDR2 SYGVKD, per germline. Deletions cut 3 bases from V and 4 bases from J, with 7 bases between. CDR3 size: 12 residues. The chain's CDR3 is CAISDTGYEQYF. In DNA, the CDR3 is TGTGCCATCAGTGACACGGGGTACGAGCAGTACTTC.

V is TRBV5-1 and J is TRBJ1-1; D unclear. The CDR3 extends over 15 amino acids. Germline-derived CDR1 and CDR2 are SGHRS and YFSETQ. Trimming left V 0 bases short and J 1 base short, with 10 bases between. CDR3 in amino acids: CASSLGPTENTEAFF. The CDR3 nucleotides read TGCGCCAGCAGCTTGGGCCCCACAGAGAACACTGAAGCTTTCTTT.

The chain uses TRBV2 and TRBJ2-7; maybe TRBD2 (5 bases). The CDR3 contains 16 residues. The germline V gene has CDR1 SNHLY and CDR2 FYNNEI. V was shortened by 1 base and J by 0 bases, with 13 bases between the two germline ends. The CDR3 region has the DNA TGTGCCAGCAGTGAAGGTGACTGGAGGAGCTCCTACGAGCAGTACTTC. Translated: CASSEGDWRSSYEQYF.

V and J are TRBV6-5 and TRBJ1-6; D might be TRBD1 (5 bases). The length of the CDR3 is 12 residues. Germline V gene sequence: CDR1 MNHEY, CDR2 SVGAGI. With 11 bases removed from V and 7 bases from J, the gap between germline ends came to 12 bases. CDR3 region: CARWGGNSPLHF. CDR3 DNA sequence: TGTGCCCGGTGGGGGGGGAATTCACCCCTCCACTTT.

The chain joins TRBV11-3 to TRBJ2-1; possibly TRBD2 for D (5 bases). This CDR3 comprises 14 residues. Per the germline V gene, CDR1 is SGHNT and CDR2 is YENEEA. V lost 2 bases to trimming and J lost 8 bases, with 13 bases between them. The CDR3 here is CASSLSAGHDEQFF. As DNA, the CDR3 is TGTGCCAGCAGCTTAAGTGCGGGTCACGATGAGCAGTTCTTC.

The chain couples TRBV7-2 to TRBJ2-5; 9 bases match TRBD2. Germline V gene lookup returns CDR1 SGHTA and CDR2 FQGNSA. V lost 7 bases, J lost 5 bases, and 20 bases stayed unmatched. This CDR3 is built from 18 residues. CDR3 bases: TGTGCCAGCATCCCCTGGGTTGCGGGGGGGCGTGTAGTCGAGACCCAGTACTTC. Amino acid sequence: CASIPWVAGGRVVETQYF. Full variable domain (remainder filled in from reference TRBV7-2 and TRBJ2-5): GAGVSQSPSNKVTEKGKDVELRCDPISGHTALYWYRQSLGQGLEFLIYFQGNSAPDKSGLPSDRFSAERTGGSVSTLTIQRTQQEDSAVYLCASIPWVAGGRVVETQYFGPGTRLLVL.

The chain is built from TRBV19 and TRBJ1-1, with D possibly being TRBD1 (6 bases). CDR1 and CDR2 from the germline V gene are LNHDA and SQIVND (reference sequence). Trimming cost V 7 bases and J 0 bases, with 12 bases left between them. CDR3 length: 14 residues. The CDR3 DNA follows: TGTGCCAGTACGTGGGGGCGCATGAACACTGAAGCTTTCTTT. Translation: CASTWGRMNTEAFF.

The chain carries TRBV6-2 or TRBV6-3 and TRBJ1-1, with D perhaps matching TRBD1 (6 bases). Trimming removed 6 bases from V and 6 bases from J, with 17 bases in between. The CDR3 totals 14 residues. In germline, CDR1 is MNHEY, CDR2 SVGEGT. This chain's CDR3 is CASSRGGGEAEAFF. The CDR3, as DNA: TGTGCCAGCAGCCGAGGGGGTGGTGAAGCTGAAGCTTTCTTT.

CDR3 loop: CASSPVVGTGSGANVLTF. DNA for the CDR3: TGTGCCAGCTCACCGGTTGTGGGGACAGGGTCTGGGGCCAACGTCCTGACTTTC. V is TRBV18 and J is TRBJ2-6; 9 bases match TRBD1. Germline V gene sequence: CDR1 KGHSH, CDR2 LQKENI. The CDR3 contains 18 residues. V gave up 3 bases and J gave up 1 base; unmatched junction bases: 7.